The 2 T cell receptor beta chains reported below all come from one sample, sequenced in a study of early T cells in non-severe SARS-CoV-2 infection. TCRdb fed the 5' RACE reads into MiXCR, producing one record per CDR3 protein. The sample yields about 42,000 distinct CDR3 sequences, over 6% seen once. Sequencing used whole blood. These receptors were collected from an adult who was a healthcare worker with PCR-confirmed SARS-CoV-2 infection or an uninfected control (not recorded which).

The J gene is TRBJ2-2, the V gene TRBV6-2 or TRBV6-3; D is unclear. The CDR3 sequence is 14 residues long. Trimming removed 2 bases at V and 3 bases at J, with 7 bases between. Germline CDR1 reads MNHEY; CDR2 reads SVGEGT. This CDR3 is CASSYVTYTGELFF. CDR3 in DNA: TGTGCCAGCAGTTACGTCACATACACCGGGGAGCTGTTTTTT.

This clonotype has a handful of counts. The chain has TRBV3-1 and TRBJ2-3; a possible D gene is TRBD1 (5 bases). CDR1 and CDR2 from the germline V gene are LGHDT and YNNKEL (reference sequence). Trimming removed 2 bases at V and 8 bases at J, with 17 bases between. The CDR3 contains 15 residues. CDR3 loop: CASSQMDRNQGTQYF. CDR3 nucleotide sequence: TGTGCCAGCAGCCAAATGGATAGGAACCAGGGTACGCAGTATTTT.